Below, 32 T cell receptor beta chains from the same sample are listed, as sequenced in a study of spatial heterogeneity in lung cancer. Findings and caveats of the study: Mutation tallies in tumors tracked expanded intratumoral alpha and beta TCR counts.

TCRdb reanalysed the 5' RACE reads using MiXCR and keeps one entry per CDR3 protein. There are fewer than 2,000 distinct CDR3 sequences in the sample; more than 6% occur only once, and about 9.4% lies in the top ten. These receptors have no known antigen. Regarding time point: sample taken at primary tumor resection. The specimen comprised lung tumor tissue, sampled at surgery. The receptors come from a female donor with early-stage non-small cell lung cancer.

Within the sample, this clonotype is medium-sized. The rearrangement links TRBV23-1 to TRBJ2-1; TRBD2 matches 16 bases. TRBV23-1 counts as an open reading frame of uncertain function. The V segment lost 3 bases and the J segment 12 bases; nucleotides outside the gene matches: 17. The CDR3 covers 19 residues. The CDR3 DNA reads TGCGCCAGCAGTCAGGAAACGGGACTAGCGGGAGGGCCACCCCGGCGGCAGTTCTTC. Its protein product is CASSQETGLAGGPPRRQFF.

The J gene is TRBJ2-3, the V gene TRBV20-1, with TRBD2 identical over 8 bases. CDR3 length: 15 amino acids. Trimming removed 5 bases from V and 4 bases from J; junction bases left unmatched: 11. Germline V CDR1 and CDR2: DFQATT, SNEGSKA (reference sequence). CDR3 residues: CSAGAREVGADTQYF. CDR3 DNA: TGCAGTGCTGGGGCGCGGGAGGTAGGGGCAGATACGCAGTATTTT.

This clonotype is termed large. The V and J genes are TRBV29-1 and TRBJ2-1; 8 nucleotides align to TRBD1. CDR1 is SQVTM and CDR2 is ANQGSEA in the germline V gene. V trimming: 3 bases; J trimming: 7 bases; junction bases outside the gene matches: 5. The CDR3 consists of 13 residues. CDR3 sequence reads: CSVEQGAWNEQFF. The DNA of the CDR3 is TGCAGCGTTGAGCAGGGGGCTTGGAATGAGCAGTTCTTC.

This clonotype was seen many times. J is TRBJ2-1 and V is TRBV24-1; D remains ambiguous. In germline, CDR1 is KGHDR, CDR2 SFDVKD. The length of the CDR3 is 14 residues. V lost 1 base and J 2 bases, leaving 5 bases between the germline ends. CDR3 DNA: TGTGCCACCAGTGATTTAGTGGCCTACAATGAGCAGTTCTTC. It encodes CATSDLVAYNEQFF.

This clonotype counts as large. The chain is built from TRBV29-1 and TRBJ2-1; the D is unclear. From germline, CDR1 is SQVTM and CDR2 ANQGSEA. Trimming removed 4 bases from V and 9 bases from J, with 10 bases in between. The CDR3 is 11 residues long. The CDR3 here is CSVVVWGEQFF. The CDR3 DNA reads as TGCAGCGTTGTAGTTTGGGGTGAGCAGTTCTTC.

By share, this clonotype counts as medium-sized. The chain is built from TRBV20-1 and TRBJ2-3, with TRBD2 matching over 13 bases. Germline values: CDR1 DFQATT, CDR2 SNEGSKA (reference sequence). Trimming took 3 bases from V and 2 from J; bases not matched to a gene: 2. CDR3 size: 15 residues. CDR3 in amino acids: CSARGLAGLTDTQYF. DNA for the CDR3: TGCAGTGCTAGGGGACTAGCGGGGCTCACAGATACGCAGTATTTT.

This clonotype is deemed medium-sized. The chain has TRBV7-6 and TRBJ1-5; TRBD1 aligns across 9 bases. CDR1 and CDR2 (germline): SGHVS, FNYEAQ. Losses at the gene ends were 5 bases for V and 7 bases for J; bases not matched to a gene: 12. CDR3 length equals 16 residues. The CDR3 DNA reads TGTGCCAGCAGCCCTTTGACAGGGGGAGTAAGGCAGCCCCAGCATTTT. Translated, it gives CASSPLTGGVRQPQHF.

By its share, this clonotype is medium-sized. J is TRBJ2-5 and V is TRBV27, with TRBD1 as a possible D gene (6 bases). This CDR3 has 14 amino acids. Germline V gene lookup returns CDR1 MNHEY and CDR2 SMNVEV (reference sequence). Deletions cut 2 bases from V and 4 bases from J, with 11 bases between. The CDR3 nucleotides read TGTGCCAGCAGTTTAAGGCAGGGGAGAGAGACCCAGTACTTC. It codes for CASSLRQGRETQYF.

This clonotype was seen repeatedly, ten times or more. V is TRBV4-2 and J is TRBJ2-1; the D gene is possibly TRBD2 (5 bases). Deletions cut 4 bases from V and 8 bases from J, with 12 bases between. This CDR3 spans 13 amino acids. Germline V lookup: CDR1 LGHNA, CDR2 YNFKEQ. CDR3 region: CASSREISDEQFF. The CDR3 DNA sequence: TGTGCCAGCAGCCGCGAGATTAGCGATGAGCAGTTCTTC.

This clonotype is termed medium-sized. The CDR3 is CASSLMTSGAYEQYF. In DNA form, the CDR3 reads TGTGCCAGCAGTCTCATGACTAGCGGAGCCTACGAGCAGTACTTC. The chain couples TRBV28 to TRBJ2-7; TRBD2 aligns across 9 bases. Germline CDR1 and CDR2: MDHEN and SYDVKM. Unmatched junction bases numbered 7, after V lost 5 bases and J lost 2 bases. The CDR3 runs to 15 residues.

This clonotype is large within its sample. V is TRBV6-6 and J is TRBJ2-2; D not certain. In germline, CDR1 is MNHNY, CDR2 SVGAGI (reference sequence). Trimming took off 6 bases at V and 6 bases at J, with 11 bases between the two ends. The CDR3 extends over 13 amino acids. CDR3 sequence: CASRGLGSGELFF. The CDR3 DNA is TGTGCCAGCAGGGGGTTGGGGTCCGGGGAGCTGTTTTTT.

This clonotype is classed as large. The genes are TRBV5-1 and TRBJ2-5; no reliable D call. CDR1 is SGHRS and CDR2 is YFSETQ in the germline V gene. Trimming stripped 4 bases from V and 2 bases from J, with 12 bases between. The CDR3 has 14 amino acids. The CDR3 is CASSTIDAQETQYF. Here the CDR3 DNA reads TGCGCCAGCAGCACCATCGACGCGCAAGAGACCCAGTACTTC. Based on the CDR3 plus reference TRBV5-1 and TRBJ2-5, the full variable domain is KAGVTQTPRYLIKTRGQQVTLSCSPISGHRSVSWYQQTPGQGLQFLFEYFSETQRNKGNFPGRFSGRQFSNSRSEMNVSTLELGDSALYLCASSTIDAQETQYFGPGTRLLVL.

This clonotype is medium-sized within its sample. The V gene is TRBV6-6, the J gene TRBJ2-6, with unresolved D. The CDR3 has 15 amino acids. Germline CDR1 is MNHNY and CDR2 is SVGAGI (reference sequence). Trimming pared 6 bases from V and 0 bases from J, leaving 9 bases between. CDR3 DNA: TGTGCCAGCAGATACAGCGACTCTGGGGCCAACGTCCTGACTTTC. Encoded protein: CASRYSDSGANVLTF.

This clonotype is classed as medium-sized (0.01 to 0.1%). The chain is built from TRBV7-2 and TRBJ2-5; 9 bases align to TRBD2. The CDR3 contains 15 residues. V lost 5 bases and J lost 2; bases outside the gene matches: 6. Germline CDR1 and CDR2: SGHTA and FQGNSA. The CDR3 reads CASSIGTSRQETQYF. The CDR3 coding sequence is TGTGCCAGCAGCATTGGGACTAGCAGGCAAGAGACCCAGTACTTC.

In this sample, this clonotype turned up many times. J is TRBJ2-1 and V is TRBV4-3, with a weak D call TRBD1 (6 bases). Per germline, CDR1 LGHNA and CDR2 YSLEER. This CDR3 region has 16 residues. The V end lost 1 base, the J end lost 5 bases, and 15 bases lay between the germline ends. The CDR3 coding sequence is TGCGCCAGCAGCCAAGGGTGGACAGAGTTTAACAATGAGCAGTTCTTC. It yields the protein CASSQGWTEFNNEQFF.

In its sample, this clonotype is large (0.1 to 1%). Here the CDR3 DNA reads TGTGCCAGCAGTCATCCTCGTGGCGGGAGAATGACAGATACGCAGTATTTT. Translated: CASSHPRGGRMTDTQYF. V gene TRBV28 combines with J gene TRBJ2-3; 7 bases map to TRBD2. The trim removed 5 bases at V and 3 bases at J, leaving 14 bases unmatched. The CDR3 has 17 amino acids. CDR1 is MDHEN and CDR2 is SYDVKM in the germline V gene.

By share, this clonotype ranks as medium-sized. The V gene is TRBV4-1, the J gene TRBJ2-2; 12 bases are a match to TRBD2. CDR1 and CDR2 (germline): MGHRA, YSYEKL. CDR3 length: 16 residues. After removal of 3 bases from V and 4 bases from J, the junction contained 3 bases not matched to a gene. The CDR3 sequence: CASSQGGLAGTGELFF. As DNA, the CDR3 is TGCGCCAGCAGCCAGGGGGGACTAGCGGGCACCGGGGAGCTGTTTTTT.

This clonotype is judged large. For the CDR3, the DNA is TGTGCCAGCAGCCTACTTCGGGACAGCAATCAGCCCCAGCATTTT. Translating it yields CASSLLRDSNQPQHF. The chain links TRBV28 to TRBJ1-5; D is possibly TRBD1 (5 bases). Trimming took 6 bases from V and 1 from J, leaving 13 bases between them. This CDR3 contains 15 residues. Per the germline V gene, CDR1 is MDHEN and CDR2 is SYDVKM.

This clonotype is termed medium-sized (0.01 to 0.1%). The V gene is TRBV23-1, the J gene TRBJ2-1; tentative D call: TRBD1 (5 bases). TRBV23-1 is an ORF for which the function is uncertain. The CDR3 is 12 residues long. V dropped 4 bases and J dropped 10 bases, with 11 bases sitting between them. DNA for the CDR3: TGCGCCAGCAGTCTTAGTGGGGCCGAGCAGTTCTTC. It yields the protein CASSLSGAEQFF.

This clonotype is judged medium-sized. The chain is built from TRBV7-3 and TRBJ2-1; 7 bases fit TRBD2. The CDR3 is 14 amino acids. CDR1 and CDR2 (germline): SGHTA, FQGTGA. J gave up 5 bases and V 5 bases, and 6 bases lay outside the gene matches. CDR3 nucleotides: TGTGCCAGCAGCATTCCGGGACTAAACAATGAGCAGTTCTTC. Translated, it gives CASSIPGLNNEQFF.

This clonotype is large. The gene calls are TRBV12-3 or TRBV12-4 and TRBJ1-1; D gene unclear. Trimming stripped 5 bases from V and 1 base from J, with 11 bases between. This CDR3 region has 14 residues. This chain's CDR3 is CASSPFGGNTEAFF. As DNA, the CDR3 is TGTGCCAGCAGTCCCTTCGGAGGGAACACTGAAGCTTTCTTT.

Within the sample, this clonotype is medium-sized. The chain is built from TRBV29-1 and TRBJ2-3, with 9 bases that match TRBD1. CDR1 and CDR2 from the germline V gene are SQVTM and ANQGSEA. Trimming cost V 6 bases and J 2 bases; bases outside gene matches: 6. This CDR3 region has 14 residues. In nucleotides, the CDR3 is TGCAGCGTGGAATGGACAGGGGCCACAGATACGCAGTATTTT. The encoded protein is CSVEWTGATDTQYF.

This clonotype is medium-sized. CDR3 amino acids: CASLQPGQVEQYF. CDR3 coding DNA: TGTGCCAGCTTGCAACCGGGACAGGTCGAGCAGTACTTC. The chain couples TRBV6-6 to TRBJ2-7; TRBD1 agrees at 8 bases. CDR1 and CDR2 from the germline V gene are MNHNY and SVGAGI (reference sequence). CDR3 length: 13 residues. V lost 8 bases and J lost 6; bases outside the gene matches: 9.

This clonotype is judged large. V usage is TRBV5-1 and J usage is TRBJ2-1; D might be TRBD1 or TRBD2, each matching 5 bases. This CDR3 has 15 amino acids. The germline V gene has CDR1 SGHRS and CDR2 YFSETQ. V was pared by 4 bases and J by 4 bases, with 15 bases between. The CDR3 region is CASSATGTSYNEQFF. In nucleotides, the CDR3 is TGCGCCAGCAGCGCGACCGGGACCAGTTACAATGAGCAGTTCTTC.

By sample fraction, this clonotype is large. The rearrangement links TRBV4-1 to TRBJ2-2; TRBD2 agrees at 13 bases. V trimming: 3 bases; J trimming: 5 bases; junction bases outside the gene matches: 9. The germline gives CDR1 MGHRA, CDR2 YSYEKL. The CDR3 spans 18 residues. The CDR3 sequence is CASSHAGLAGSGTGELFF. The CDR3 DNA sequence: TGCGCCAGCAGCCACGCGGGACTAGCGGGGTCGGGGACCGGGGAGCTGTTTTTT.

Judged by abundance, this clonotype is medium-sized. At one end, the junction sequence differs from germline, possibly due to a read error. This chain links TRBV7-2 with TRBJ2-5; no clear D gene. Germline assignment: CDR1 SGHTA and CDR2 FQGNSA. The CDR3 runs 11 residues. CDR3 in amino acids: CASRFQETQYF. CDR3 bases: TGTGCCAGCCGCTTCCAAGAGACCCAGTACTTC.

By sample share, this clonotype is large (0.1 to 1%). This rearrangement joins TRBV7-8 to TRBJ2-5, with 14 bases matching TRBD2. The V and J ends lost 3 bases and 5 bases, in that order; junction bases with no gene match: 11. CDR3 length: 18 residues. Germline V gene sequence: CDR1 SGHVS, CDR2 FQNEAQ. The DNA for the CDR3 is TGTGCCAGCAGCTTCCGGGACAGGGGACTAGCGGGAGCTGAGACCCAGTACTTC. Translated, it gives CASSFRDRGLAGAETQYF.

This clonotype qualifies as medium-sized. The chain uses TRBV28 and TRBJ1-3; maybe TRBD1 (5 bases). The CDR3 loop spans 16 amino acids. Germline-derived CDR1 and CDR2 are MDHEN and SYDVKM. Trimming stripped 1 base from V and 4 bases from J, with 14 bases between. The DNA for the CDR3 is TGTGCCAGCAGTTTATCCCGGGGGTTGGGCGGAAACACCATATATTTT. This sequence encodes CASSLSRGLGGNTIYF.

Within the sample, this clonotype is medium-sized. This chain uses TRBV19 with TRBJ2-2, with 9 bases identical to TRBD1. The CDR3 contains 17 residues. Germline trimming cut 3 bases from V and 4 bases from J; bases unmatched to any gene: 9. Germline values: CDR1 LNHDA, CDR2 SQIVND (reference sequence). CDR3 bases: TGTGCCAGTAGTATCGCCGGGACAGGGCCCATCACCGGGGAGCTGTTTTTT. It specifies CASSIAGTGPITGELFF.

This clonotype is labeled as medium-sized. This rearrangement joins TRBV5-1 to TRBJ2-7, with a weak D call TRBD1 (5 bases). The CDR3 consists of 15 residues. Trimming took off 0 bases at V and 2 bases at J, with 12 bases between the two ends. CDR1 and CDR2 (germline): SGHRS, YFSETQ. The CDR3 protein is CASSLVQGIAYEQYF. CDR3 nucleotide sequence: TGCGCCAGCAGCTTGGTTCAGGGTATCGCCTACGAGCAGTACTTC. The variable domain in full, completed from reference TRBV5-1 and TRBJ2-7, reads KAGVTQTPRYLIKTRGQQVTLSCSPISGHRSVSWYQQTPGQGLQFLFEYFSETQRNKGNFPGRFSGRQFSNSRSEMNVSTLELGDSALYLCASSLVQGIAYEQYFGPGTRLTVT.

This clonotype is medium-sized within its sample. V is TRBV7-6 and J is TRBJ1-4; D is ambiguous. The CDR3 length is 15 residues. Trimming took off 5 bases at V and 3 bases at J, with 13 bases between the two ends. The germline V gene encodes CDR1 SGHVS and CDR2 FNYEAQ. The CDR3 is CASSQSPGANEKLFF. CDR3 sequence (DNA): TGTGCCAGCAGCCAAAGTCCTGGGGCTAATGAAAAACTGTTTTTT.

This clonotype was detected only a few times. The chain couples TRBV30 to TRBJ2-7; D is ambiguous. V was clipped by 0 bases and J by 4 bases, with 7 bases between them. The CDR3 is 12 amino acids. Germline V gene data show CDR1 as GTSNPN and CDR2 as SVGIG (reference sequence). The CDR3 loop reads CAWSVGVYEQYF. In nucleotides, the CDR3 is TGTGCCTGGAGTGTAGGTGTTTACGAGCAGTACTTC.